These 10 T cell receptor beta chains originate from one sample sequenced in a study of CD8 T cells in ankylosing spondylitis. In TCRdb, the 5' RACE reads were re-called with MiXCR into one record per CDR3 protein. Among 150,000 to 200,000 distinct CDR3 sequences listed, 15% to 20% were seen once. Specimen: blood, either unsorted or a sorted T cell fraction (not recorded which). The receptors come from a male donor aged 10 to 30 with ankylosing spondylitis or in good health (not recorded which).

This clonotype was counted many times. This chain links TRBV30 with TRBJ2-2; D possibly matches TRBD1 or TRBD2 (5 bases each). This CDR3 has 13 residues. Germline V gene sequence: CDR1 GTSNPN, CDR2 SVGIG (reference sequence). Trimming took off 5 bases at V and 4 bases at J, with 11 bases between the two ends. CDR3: CAWGTVITGELFF. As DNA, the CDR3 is TGTGCCTGGGGGACCGTAATCACCGGGGAGCTGTTTTTT.

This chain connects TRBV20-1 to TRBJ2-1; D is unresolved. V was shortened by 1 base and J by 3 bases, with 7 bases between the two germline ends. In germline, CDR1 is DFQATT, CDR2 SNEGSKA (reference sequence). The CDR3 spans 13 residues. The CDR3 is CSARGPSYNEQFF. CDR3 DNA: TGCAGTGCTAGAGGACCTAGCTACAATGAGCAGTTCTTC.

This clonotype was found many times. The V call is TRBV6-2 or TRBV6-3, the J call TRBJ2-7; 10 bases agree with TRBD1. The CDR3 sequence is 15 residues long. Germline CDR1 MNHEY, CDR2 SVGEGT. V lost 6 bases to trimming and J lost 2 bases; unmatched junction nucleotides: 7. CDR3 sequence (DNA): TGTGCCAGCAGACTGGGGACAGGGGCACCCTACGAGCAGTACTTC. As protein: CASRLGTGAPYEQYF.

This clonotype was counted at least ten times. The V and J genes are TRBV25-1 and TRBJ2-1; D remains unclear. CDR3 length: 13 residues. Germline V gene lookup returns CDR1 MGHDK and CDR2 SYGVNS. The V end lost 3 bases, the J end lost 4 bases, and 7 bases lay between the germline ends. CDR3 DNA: TGTGCCAGCAGTGATTTACAGTACAATGAGCAGTTCTTC. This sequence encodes CASSDLQYNEQFF.

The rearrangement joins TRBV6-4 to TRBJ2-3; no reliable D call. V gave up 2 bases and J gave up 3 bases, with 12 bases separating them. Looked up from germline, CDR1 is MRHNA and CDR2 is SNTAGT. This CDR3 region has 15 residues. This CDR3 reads CASSDGGSLTDTQYF. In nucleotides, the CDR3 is TGTGCCAGCAGTGACGGTGGAAGCTTGACAGATACGCAGTATTTT.

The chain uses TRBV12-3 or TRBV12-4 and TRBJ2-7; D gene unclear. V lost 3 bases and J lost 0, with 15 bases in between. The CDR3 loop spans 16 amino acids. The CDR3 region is CASSFHYHSSSYEQYV. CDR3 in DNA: TGTGCCAGCAGTTTTCACTACCATAGTAGCTCCTACGAGCAGTACGTC.

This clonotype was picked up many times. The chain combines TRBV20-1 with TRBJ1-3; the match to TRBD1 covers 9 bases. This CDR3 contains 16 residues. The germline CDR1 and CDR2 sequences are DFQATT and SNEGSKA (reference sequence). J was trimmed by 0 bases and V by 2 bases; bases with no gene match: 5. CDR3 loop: CSARRDRASSGNTIYF. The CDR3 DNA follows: TGCAGTGCTAGAAGGGACAGGGCCAGCTCTGGAAACACCATATATTTT.

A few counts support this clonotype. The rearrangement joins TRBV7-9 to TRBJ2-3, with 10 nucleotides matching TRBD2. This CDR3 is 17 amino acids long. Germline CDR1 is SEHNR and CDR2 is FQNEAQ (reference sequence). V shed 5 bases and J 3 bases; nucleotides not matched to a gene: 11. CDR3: CASSLGLLAGDTDTQYF. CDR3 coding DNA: TGTGCCAGCAGCCTAGGGTTGCTAGCGGGGGATACAGATACGCAGTATTTT.

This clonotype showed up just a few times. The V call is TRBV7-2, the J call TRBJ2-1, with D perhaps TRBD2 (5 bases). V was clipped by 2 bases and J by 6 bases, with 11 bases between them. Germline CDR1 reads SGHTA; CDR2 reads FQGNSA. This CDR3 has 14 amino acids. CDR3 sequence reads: CASSLREGGNEQFF. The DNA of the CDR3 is TGTGCCAGCAGCTTAAGAGAGGGCGGCAATGAGCAGTTCTTC.

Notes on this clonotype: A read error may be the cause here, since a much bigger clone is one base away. CDR3 in amino acids: CAIRGSGSAPDTQYF. CDR3 DNA sequence: TGTGCCATCAGAGGTAGCGGGAGCGCCCCAGATACGCAGTATTTT. The V call is TRBV10-3, the J call TRBJ2-3; 9 bases align to TRBD2. Per the germline V gene, CDR1 is ENHRY and CDR2 is SYGVKD. Losses at the gene ends were 6 bases for V and 4 bases for J; bases not matched to a gene: 8. The CDR3 is 15 residues long.